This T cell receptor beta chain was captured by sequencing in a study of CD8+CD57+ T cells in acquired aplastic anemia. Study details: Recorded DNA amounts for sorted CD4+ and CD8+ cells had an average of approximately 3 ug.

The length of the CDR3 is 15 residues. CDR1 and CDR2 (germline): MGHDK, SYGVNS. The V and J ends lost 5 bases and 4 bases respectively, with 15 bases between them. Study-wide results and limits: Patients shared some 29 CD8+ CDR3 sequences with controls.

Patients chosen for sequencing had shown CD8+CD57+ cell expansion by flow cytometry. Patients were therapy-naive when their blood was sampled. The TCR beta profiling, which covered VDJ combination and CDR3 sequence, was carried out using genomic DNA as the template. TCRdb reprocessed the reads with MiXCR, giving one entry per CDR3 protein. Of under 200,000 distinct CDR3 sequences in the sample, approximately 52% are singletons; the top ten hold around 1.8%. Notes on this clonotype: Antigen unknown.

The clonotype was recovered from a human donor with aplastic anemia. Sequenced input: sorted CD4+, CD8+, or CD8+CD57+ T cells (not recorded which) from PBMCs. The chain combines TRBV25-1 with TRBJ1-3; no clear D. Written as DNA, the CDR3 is TGTGCCAGCAGTCCCCTGGGTGAGGTGGGAAACACCATATATTTT. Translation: CASSPLGEVGNTIYF.